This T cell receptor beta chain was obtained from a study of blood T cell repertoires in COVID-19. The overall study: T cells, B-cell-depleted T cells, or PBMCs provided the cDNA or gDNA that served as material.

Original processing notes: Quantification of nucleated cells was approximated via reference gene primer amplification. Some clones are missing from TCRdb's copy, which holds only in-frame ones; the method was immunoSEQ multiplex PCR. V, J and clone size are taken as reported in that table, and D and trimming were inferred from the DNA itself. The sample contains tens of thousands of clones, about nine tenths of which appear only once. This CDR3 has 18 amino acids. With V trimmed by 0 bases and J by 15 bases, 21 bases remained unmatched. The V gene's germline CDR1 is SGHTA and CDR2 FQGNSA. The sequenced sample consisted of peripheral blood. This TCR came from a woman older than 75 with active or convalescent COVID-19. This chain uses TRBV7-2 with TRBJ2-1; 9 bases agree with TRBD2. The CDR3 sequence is CASSLALTGGLAFNAPFF. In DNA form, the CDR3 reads TGTGCCAGCAGCTTAGCCCTTACCGGGGGACTAGCCTTCAACGCCCCGTTCTTC.